This T cell receptor beta chain was retrieved from a study of cytomegalovirus exposure and HLA in healthy donors. Study details: An early data release held approximately 85 million unique TCRs from HLA-typed donors.

Germline V gene data show CDR1 as SEHNR and CDR2 as FQNEAQ (reference sequence). Trimming took off 2 bases at V and 1 base at J, with 14 bases between the two ends. The CDR3 spans 16 residues. PCR amplification relied on 60 Vbeta primers (plus 13 Jbeta primers). The table came from immunoSEQ multiplex PCR; TCRdb's copy has only in-frame clones and leaves some out. The data hold 100,000 to 150,000 clones, with roughly 75% observed a single time. As concerns this clone: Its antigen is currently unknown.

Notes on the study in general: From TCR beta sequences, most subjects' HLA-A and HLA-B alleles were reportedly predicted accurately.

The chain joins TRBV7-9 to TRBJ1-1; D gene ambiguous. The receptor's source is a female donor in good health and CMV-seronegative. The source material was PBMCs. This CDR3 is CASSLRRLGRNTEAFF. In DNA, the CDR3 is TGTGCCAGCAGCTTAAGGCGCCTGGGGAGGAACACTGAAGCTTTCTTT.